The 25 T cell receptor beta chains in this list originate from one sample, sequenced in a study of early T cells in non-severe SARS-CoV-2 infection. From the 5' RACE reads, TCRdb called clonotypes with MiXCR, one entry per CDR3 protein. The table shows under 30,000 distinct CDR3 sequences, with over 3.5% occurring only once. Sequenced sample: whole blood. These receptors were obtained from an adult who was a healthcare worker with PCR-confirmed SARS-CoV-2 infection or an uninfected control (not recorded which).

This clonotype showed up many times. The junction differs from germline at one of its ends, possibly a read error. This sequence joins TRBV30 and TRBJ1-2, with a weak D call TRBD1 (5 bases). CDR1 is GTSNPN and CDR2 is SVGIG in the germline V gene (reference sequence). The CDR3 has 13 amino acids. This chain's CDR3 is CAWSPMGTVGYTF. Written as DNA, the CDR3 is TGCGCCTGGAGCCCCATGGGGACGGTTGGCTACACCTTC.

The CDR3 loop reads CATSTGLVTSSGNTIYF. Written as DNA, the CDR3 is TGTGCCACCAGCACAGGCCTCGTCACGTCCTCTGGAAACACCATATATTTT. The V call is TRBV15, the J call TRBJ1-3; no reliable D call. The CDR3 totals 17 residues. V lost 4 bases to trimming and J lost 0 bases, with 16 bases between them. Germline V lookup: CDR1 LNHNV, CDR2 YYDKDF (reference sequence).

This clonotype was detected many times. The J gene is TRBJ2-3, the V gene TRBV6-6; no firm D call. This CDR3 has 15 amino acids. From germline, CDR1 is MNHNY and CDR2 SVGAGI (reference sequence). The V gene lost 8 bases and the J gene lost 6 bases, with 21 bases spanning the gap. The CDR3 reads CASSRRLGLFDTQYF. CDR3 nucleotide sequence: TGTGCCAGCTCCCGTAGGCTTGGTTTGTTTGATACGCAGTATTTT.

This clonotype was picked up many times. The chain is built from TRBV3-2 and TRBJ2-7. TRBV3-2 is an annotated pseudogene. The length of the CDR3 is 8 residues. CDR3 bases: TGTGCCATCATCGAGCAGTACTTC. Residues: CAIIEQYF.

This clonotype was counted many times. The CDR3 region is CASSRLAENTGELFF. CDR3 in DNA: TGTGCCAGTTCTCGACTAGCGGAGAACACCGGGGAGCTGTTTTTT. The chain links TRBV19 to TRBJ2-2; 9 bases match TRBD2. With 8 bases clipped from V and 1 base from J, the junction kept 5 bases outside the gene matches. The germline gives CDR1 LNHDA, CDR2 SQIVND (reference sequence). CDR3 length equals 15 residues.

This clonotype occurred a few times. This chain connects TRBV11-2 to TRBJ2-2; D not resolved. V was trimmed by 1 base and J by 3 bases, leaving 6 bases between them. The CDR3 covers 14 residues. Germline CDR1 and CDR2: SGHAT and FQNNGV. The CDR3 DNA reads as TGTGCCAGCAGCTTAGGATCAGACACCGGGGAGCTGTTTTTT. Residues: CASSLGSDTGELFF.

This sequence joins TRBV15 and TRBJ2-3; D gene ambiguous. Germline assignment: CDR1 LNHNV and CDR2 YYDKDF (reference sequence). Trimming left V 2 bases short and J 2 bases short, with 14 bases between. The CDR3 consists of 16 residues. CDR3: CATSRTSVSYTDTQYF. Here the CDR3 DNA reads TGTGCCACCAGCAGAACCTCGGTGTCCTACACAGATACGCAGTATTTT.

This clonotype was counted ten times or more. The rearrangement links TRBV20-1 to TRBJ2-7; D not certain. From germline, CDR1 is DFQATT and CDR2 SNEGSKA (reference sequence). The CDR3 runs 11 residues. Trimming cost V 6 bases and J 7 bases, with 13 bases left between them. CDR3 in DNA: TGCAGTGCCTCCCCGTTAGGAGAGCAGTACTTC. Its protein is CSASPLGEQYF.

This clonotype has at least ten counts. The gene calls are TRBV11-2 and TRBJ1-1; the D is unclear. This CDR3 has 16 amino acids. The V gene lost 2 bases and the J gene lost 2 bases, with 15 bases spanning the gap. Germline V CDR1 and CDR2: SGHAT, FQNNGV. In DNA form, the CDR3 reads TGTGCCAGCAGCTTACTTTCAGCTACAATCAACACTGAAGCTTTCTTT. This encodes CASSLLSATINTEAFF.

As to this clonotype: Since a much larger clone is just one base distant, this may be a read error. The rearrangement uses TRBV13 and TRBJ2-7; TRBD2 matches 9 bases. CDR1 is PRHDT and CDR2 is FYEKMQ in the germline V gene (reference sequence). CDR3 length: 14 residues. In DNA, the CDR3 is TGTGCCAGCAGCTTATGGCGGGGGGGCACCGAGCGGTACTTC. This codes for CASSLWRGGTERYF.

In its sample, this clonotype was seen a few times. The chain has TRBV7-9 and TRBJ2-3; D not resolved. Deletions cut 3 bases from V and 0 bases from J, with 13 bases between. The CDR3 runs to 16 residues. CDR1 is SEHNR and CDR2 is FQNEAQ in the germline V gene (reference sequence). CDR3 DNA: TGTGCCAGCAGCTTTGTCCTGGGATATAGCACAGATACGCAGTATTTT. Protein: CASSFVLGYSTDTQYF.

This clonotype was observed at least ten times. CDR3 coding DNA: TGTGCCAGCAGTCTAGCGGGAGCCAAAAACATTCAGTACTTC. It specifies CASSLAGAKNIQYF. The rearrangement joins TRBV2 to TRBJ2-4, with 8 nucleotides matching TRBD2. Looked up from germline, CDR1 is SNHLY and CDR2 is FYNNEI. The CDR3 spans 14 residues. V lost 5 bases, J lost 0 bases, and 0 bases stayed unmatched.

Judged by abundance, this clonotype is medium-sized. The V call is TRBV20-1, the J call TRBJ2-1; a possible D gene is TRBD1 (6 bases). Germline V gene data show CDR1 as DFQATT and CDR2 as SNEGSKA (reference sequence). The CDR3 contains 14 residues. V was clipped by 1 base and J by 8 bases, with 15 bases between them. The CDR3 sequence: CSARALGPGDEQFF. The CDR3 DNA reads TGCAGTGCTAGAGCTTTGGGCCCAGGGGATGAGCAGTTCTTC.

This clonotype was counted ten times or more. CDR3: CASSAQSNTEAFF. The CDR3 DNA reads as TGTGCCAGCAGCGCACAGAGTAACACTGAAGCTTTCTTT. The gene calls are TRBV7-6 and TRBJ1-1, with D unresolved. V was shortened by 5 bases and J by 2 bases, with 9 bases between the two germline ends. Germline-derived CDR1 and CDR2 are SGHVS and FNYEAQ. CDR3 size: 13 residues.

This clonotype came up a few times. Written as DNA, the CDR3 is TGTGCCAGCAGTGACCCCGTCTCCGCCTATGGCTACACCTTC. This encodes CASSDPVSAYGYTF. The chain carries TRBV2 and TRBJ1-2, with unresolved D. V was clipped by 3 bases and J by 4 bases, with 12 bases between them. CDR1 is SNHLY and CDR2 is FYNNEI in the germline V gene. This CDR3 region has 14 residues.

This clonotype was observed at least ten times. The CDR3 loop is CASSIEPTSGGAVEQFF. The DNA of the CDR3 is TGTGCCAGTAGTATAGAGCCAACTAGCGGGGGGGCAGTTGAGCAGTTCTTC. J is TRBJ2-1 and V is TRBV19; 13 positions agree with TRBD2. The V and J ends lost 0 bases and 9 bases, in that order; junction bases with no gene match: 8. The germline gives CDR1 LNHDA, CDR2 SQIVND (reference sequence). The CDR3 contains 17 residues. The full variable domain, completed using reference TRBV19 and TRBJ2-1, is DGGITQSPKYLFRKEGQNVTLSCEQNLNHDAMYWYRQDPGQGLRLIYYSQIVNDFQKGDIAEGYSVSREKKESFPLTVTSAQKNPTAFYLCASSIEPTSGGAVEQFFGPGTRLTVL.

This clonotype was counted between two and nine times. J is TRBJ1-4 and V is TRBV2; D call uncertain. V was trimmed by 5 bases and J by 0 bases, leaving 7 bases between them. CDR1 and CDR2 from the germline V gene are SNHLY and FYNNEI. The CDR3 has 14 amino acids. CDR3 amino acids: CASSWEPTNEKLFF. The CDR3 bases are TGTGCCAGCAGTTGGGAACCAACTAATGAAAAACTGTTTTTT.

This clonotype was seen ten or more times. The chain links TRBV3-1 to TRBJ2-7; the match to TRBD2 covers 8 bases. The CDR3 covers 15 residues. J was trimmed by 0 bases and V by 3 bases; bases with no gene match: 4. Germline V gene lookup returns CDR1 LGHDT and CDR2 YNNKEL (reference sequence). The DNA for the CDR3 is TGTGCCAGCAGCCAGCTCGGGGGGGGCTCCTACGAGCAGTACTTC. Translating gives CASSQLGGGSYEQYF.

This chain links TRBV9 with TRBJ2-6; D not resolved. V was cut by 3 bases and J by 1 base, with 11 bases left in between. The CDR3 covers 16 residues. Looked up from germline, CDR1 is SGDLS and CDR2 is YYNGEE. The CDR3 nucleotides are TGTGCCAGCAGCGCGTGGATTGGATCTGGGGCCAACGTCCTGACTTTC. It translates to CASSAWIGSGANVLTF. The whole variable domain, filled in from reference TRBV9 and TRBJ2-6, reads DSGVTQTPKHLITATGQRVTLRCSPRSGDLSVYWYQQSLDQGLQFLIQYYNGEERAKGNILERFSAQQFPDLHSELNLSSLELGDSALYFCASSAWIGSGANVLTFGAGSRLTVL.

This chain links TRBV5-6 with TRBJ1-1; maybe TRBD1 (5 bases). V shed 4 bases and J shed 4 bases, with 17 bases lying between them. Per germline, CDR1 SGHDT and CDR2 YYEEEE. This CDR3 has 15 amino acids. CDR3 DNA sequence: TGTGCCAGCAGCCCCCCCGGGCGAGGGACCACTGAAGCTTTCTTT. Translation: CASSPPGRGTTEAFF.

CDR3 loop: CASSLGRTDTQYF. The CDR3 DNA reads TGTGCCAGCTCACTGGGGCGCACAGATACGCAGTATTTT. The chain uses TRBV18 and TRBJ2-3; perhaps TRBD1 as D (5 bases). Trimming took off 4 bases at V and 1 base at J, with 6 bases between the two ends. CDR1 is KGHSH and CDR2 is LQKENI in the germline V gene. There are 13 residues in the CDR3.

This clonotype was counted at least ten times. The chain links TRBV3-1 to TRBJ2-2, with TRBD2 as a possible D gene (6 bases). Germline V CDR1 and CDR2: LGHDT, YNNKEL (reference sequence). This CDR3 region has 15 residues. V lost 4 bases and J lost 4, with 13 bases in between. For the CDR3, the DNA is TGTGCCAGCAGCCTCACGTCCGGGGGCACCGGGGAGCTGTTTTTT. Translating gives CASSLTSGGTGELFF. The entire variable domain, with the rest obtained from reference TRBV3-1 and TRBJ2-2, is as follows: DTAVSQTPKYLVTQMGNDKSIKCEQNLGHDTMYWYKQDSKKFLKIMFSYNNKELIINETVPNRFSPKSPDKAHLNLHINSLELGDSAVYFCASSLTSGGTGELFFGEGSRLTVL.

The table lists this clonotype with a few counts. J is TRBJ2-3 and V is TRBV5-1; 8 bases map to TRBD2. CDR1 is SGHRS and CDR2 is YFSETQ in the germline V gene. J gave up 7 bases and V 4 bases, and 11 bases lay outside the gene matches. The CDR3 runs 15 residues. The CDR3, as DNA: TGCGCCAGCAGCGTTCTAGCGGGCTCCGAGTATACGCAGTATTTT. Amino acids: CASSVLAGSEYTQYF. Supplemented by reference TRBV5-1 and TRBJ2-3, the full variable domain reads KAGVTQTPRYLIKTRGQQVTLSCSPISGHRSVSWYQQTPGQGLQFLFEYFSETQRNKGNFPGRFSGRQFSNSRSEMNVSTLELGDSALYLCASSVLAGSEYTQYFGPGTRLTVL.

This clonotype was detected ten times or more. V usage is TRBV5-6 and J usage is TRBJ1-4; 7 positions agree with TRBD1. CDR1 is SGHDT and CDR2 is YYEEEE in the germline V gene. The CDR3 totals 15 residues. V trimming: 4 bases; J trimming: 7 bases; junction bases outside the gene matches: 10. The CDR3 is CASSEVTGRLEKLFF. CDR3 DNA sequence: TGTGCCAGCAGCGAGGTGACAGGGAGGCTTGAAAAACTGTTTTTT.

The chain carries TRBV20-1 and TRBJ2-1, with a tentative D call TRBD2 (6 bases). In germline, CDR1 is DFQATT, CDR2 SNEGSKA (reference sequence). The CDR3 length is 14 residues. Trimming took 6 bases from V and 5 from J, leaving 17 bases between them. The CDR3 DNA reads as TGCAGTGCAGGATCTCATACTAGCCACAATGAGCAGTTCTTC. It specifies CSAGSHTSHNEQFF.